This TCR beta chain is from a study of cytomegalovirus exposure and HLA in healthy donors. The V gene's germline CDR1 is MNHEY and CDR2 SVGAGI. V dropped 0 bases and J dropped 1; count of bases not matched to a gene: 4. CDR3 length: 16 amino acids. Primers: 60 Vbeta forward and 13 Jbeta reverse. Sequencing was performed with immunoSEQ multiplex PCR; in TCRdb, only in-frame clones are kept and a portion is missing. The data hold 110,000 or so clones, with around four fifths observed a single time. The gene calls are TRBV6-5 and TRBJ2-7; 9 bases align to TRBD1. This clonotype was obtained from a man aged 35 to 55 in good health and CMV-seronegative. The sample was PBMCs. Here the CDR3 DNA reads TGTGCCAGCAGTTACTCGACAGGGGGGGCTTCCTACGAGCAGTACTTC. It specifies CASSYSTGGASYEQYF.